The sequence of this T cell receptor (beta chain) was determined in a study of blood T cell repertoires in COVID-19. Overall study: COVID-19 samples from acute and convalescent phases originated in the United States, Italy and Spain. Sample material is recorded as cDNA or gDNA derived from T cells, B-cell-depleted T cells, or PBMCs.

CDR3 size: 13 residues. Per germline, CDR1 SGHTA and CDR2 FQGNSA. Trimming cost V 1 base and J 1 base, with 3 bases left between them. Original data processing: Amplification with reference gene primers provided the estimates of nucleated cell counts. The protocol was immunoSEQ multiplex PCR, while the TCRdb copy is restricted to in-frame clones and leaves out a portion. V and J calls and clone size follow that table, whereas D and trimming were derived from the DNA. The profile covers 150,000 or so clones, with over 75% appearing a single time and 0.63% taken by the ten largest. Seattle-derived patients entered the study during active infection and were followed longitudinally.

The clonotype was recovered from a man aged 55 to 70 with COVID-19, enrolled during active disease. The chain combines TRBV7-2 with TRBJ2-3; D gene uncertain. The sequencing sample was made of peripheral blood. CDR3 residues: CASSLVGTDTQYF. CDR3 in DNA: TGTGCCAGCAGCTTAGTCGGCACAGATACGCAGTATTTT.